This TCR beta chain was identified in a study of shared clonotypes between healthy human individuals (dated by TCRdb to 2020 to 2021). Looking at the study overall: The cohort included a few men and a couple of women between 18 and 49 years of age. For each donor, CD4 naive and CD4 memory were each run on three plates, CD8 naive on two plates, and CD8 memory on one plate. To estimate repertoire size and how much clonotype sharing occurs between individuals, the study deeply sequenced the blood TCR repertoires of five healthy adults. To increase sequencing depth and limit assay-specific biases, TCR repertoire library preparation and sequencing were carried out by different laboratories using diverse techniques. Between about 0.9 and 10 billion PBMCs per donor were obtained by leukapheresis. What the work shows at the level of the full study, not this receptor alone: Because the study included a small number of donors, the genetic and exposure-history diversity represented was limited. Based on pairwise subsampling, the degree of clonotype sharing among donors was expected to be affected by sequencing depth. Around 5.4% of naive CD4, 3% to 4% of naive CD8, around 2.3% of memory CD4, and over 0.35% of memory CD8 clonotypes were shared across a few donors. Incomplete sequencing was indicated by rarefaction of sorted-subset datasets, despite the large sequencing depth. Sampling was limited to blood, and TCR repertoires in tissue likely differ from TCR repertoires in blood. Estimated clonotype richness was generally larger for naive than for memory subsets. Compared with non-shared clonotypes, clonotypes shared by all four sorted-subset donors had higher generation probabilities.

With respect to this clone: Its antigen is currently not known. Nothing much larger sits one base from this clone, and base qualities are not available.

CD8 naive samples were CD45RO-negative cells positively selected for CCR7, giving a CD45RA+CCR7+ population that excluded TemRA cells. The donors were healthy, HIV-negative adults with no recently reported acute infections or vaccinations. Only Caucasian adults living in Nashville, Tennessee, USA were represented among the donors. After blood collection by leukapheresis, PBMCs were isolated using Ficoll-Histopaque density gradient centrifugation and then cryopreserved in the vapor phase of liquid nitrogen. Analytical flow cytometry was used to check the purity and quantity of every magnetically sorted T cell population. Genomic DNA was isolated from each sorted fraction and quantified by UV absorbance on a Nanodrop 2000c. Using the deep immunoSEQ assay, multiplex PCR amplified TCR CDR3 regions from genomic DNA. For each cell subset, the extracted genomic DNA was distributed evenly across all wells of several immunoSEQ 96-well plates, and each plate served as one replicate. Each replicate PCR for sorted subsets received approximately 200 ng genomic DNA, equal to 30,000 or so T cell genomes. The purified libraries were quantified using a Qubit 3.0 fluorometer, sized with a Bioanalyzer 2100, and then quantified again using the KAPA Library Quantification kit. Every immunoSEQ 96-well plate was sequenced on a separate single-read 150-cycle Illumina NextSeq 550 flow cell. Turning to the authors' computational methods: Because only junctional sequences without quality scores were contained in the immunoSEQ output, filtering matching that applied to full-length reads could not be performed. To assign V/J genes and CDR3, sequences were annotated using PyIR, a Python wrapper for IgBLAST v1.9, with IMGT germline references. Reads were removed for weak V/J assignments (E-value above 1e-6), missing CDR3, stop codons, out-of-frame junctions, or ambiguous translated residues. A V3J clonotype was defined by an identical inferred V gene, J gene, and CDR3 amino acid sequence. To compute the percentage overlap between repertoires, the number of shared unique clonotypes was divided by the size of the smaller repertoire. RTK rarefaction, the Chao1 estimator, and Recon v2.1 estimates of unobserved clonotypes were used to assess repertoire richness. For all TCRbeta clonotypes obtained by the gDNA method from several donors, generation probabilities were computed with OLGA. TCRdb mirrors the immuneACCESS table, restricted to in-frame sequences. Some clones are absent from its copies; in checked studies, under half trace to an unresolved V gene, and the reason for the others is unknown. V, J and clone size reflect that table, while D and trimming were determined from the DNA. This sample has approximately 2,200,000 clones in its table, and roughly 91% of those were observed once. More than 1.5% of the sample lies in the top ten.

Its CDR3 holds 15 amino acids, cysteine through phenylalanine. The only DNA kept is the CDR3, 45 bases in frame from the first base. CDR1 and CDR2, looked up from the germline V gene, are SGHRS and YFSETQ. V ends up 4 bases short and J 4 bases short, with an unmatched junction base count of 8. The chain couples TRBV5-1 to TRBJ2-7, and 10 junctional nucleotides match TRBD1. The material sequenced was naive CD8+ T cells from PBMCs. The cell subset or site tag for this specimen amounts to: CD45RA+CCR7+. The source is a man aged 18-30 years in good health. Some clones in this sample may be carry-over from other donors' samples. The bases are TGCGCCAGCAGCCCTGACAGGGGGCAGGGGTACGAGCAGTACTTC. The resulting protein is CASSPDRGQGYEQYF.